These 6 T cell receptor beta chains came from one sample sequenced in a study of T cells in Graves' hyperthyroidism and ophthalmopathy. TCR beta CDR3 region amplification was performed from RNA transcripts. Carried out on the TCR CDR3, a first-round RT-PCR used the HTBI primer set. One entry per CDR3 protein, called by TCRdb with MiXCR from the multiplex PCR reads. The table has fewer than 900,000 distinct CDR3 sequences, roughly 15% seen once; the top ten hold under 9.5%. What was sequenced was blood. Every receptor here comes from a man aged 18 to 29 with Graves' hyperthyroidism.

This clonotype was recorded a few times. The rearrangement links TRBV12-3 or TRBV12-4 to TRBJ1-4, with no clear D. Trimming took off 3 bases at V and 8 bases at J, with 13 bases between the two ends. CDR3 size: 14 residues. CDR3 in amino acids: CASSFIAVDEKLFF. CDR3 coding DNA: TGTGCCAGCAGTTTTATCGCGGTGGACGAAAAACTGTTTTTT.

There are many counts of this clonotype. The CDR3 spells CASSESIILAANEQFF. The CDR3 DNA reads TGCGCCAGCAGTGAGTCGATCATACTAGCGGCTAATGAGCAGTTCTTC. The chain uses TRBV10-2 and TRBJ2-1, with 8 bases aligning to TRBD2. Germline loops: CDR1 WSHSY, CDR2 SAAADI. The CDR3 spans 16 residues. Trimming removed 0 bases from V and 7 bases from J; junction bases left unmatched: 8.

This clonotype was found once. The genes are TRBV20-1 and TRBJ1-2; TRBD1 matches 7 bases. Germline values: CDR1 DFQATT, CDR2 SNEGSKA (reference sequence). V lost 1 base and J lost 3; bases outside the gene matches: 11. The CDR3 is made up of 16 amino acids. DNA of the CDR3: TGCAGTGCTAGAGCCTTCCGGGACAGCCTGGACTATGGCTACACCTTC. Translated: CSARAFRDSLDYGYTF.

This chain uses TRBV7-2 with TRBJ1-4; 7 bases match TRBD1. The CDR3 sequence is 14 residues long. CDR1 and CDR2 from the germline V gene are SGHTA and FQGNSA. The trim removed 5 bases at V and 6 bases at J, leaving 6 bases unmatched. Here the CDR3 reads CASSRGPTYEKLFF. CDR3 sequence (DNA): TGTGCCAGCAGCAGGGGGCCAACGTATGAAAAACTGTTTTTT.

There are a few counts of this clonotype. This sequence joins TRBV24-1 and TRBJ1-4, with TRBD1 matching over 7 bases. This CDR3 has 14 amino acids. The ends lost 7 bases at V and 2 bases at J; junction bases unmatched: 3. Germline assignment: CDR1 KGHDR and CDR2 SFDVKD. The chain's CDR3 is CATRTGPTNEKLFF. The CDR3 DNA is TGTGCCACCAGGACAGGGCCGACTAATGAAAAACTGTTTTTT.

The genes are TRBV4-3 and TRBJ2-7, with D unclear. Germline V gene data show CDR1 as LGHNA and CDR2 as YSLEER. V lost 4 bases to trimming and J lost 6 bases, with 13 bases between them. There are 13 residues in the CDR3. In DNA form, the CDR3 reads TGCGCCAGCAGCCTCCATCTGGGTCGCGAGCAGTACTTC. It is translated as CASSLHLGREQYF.